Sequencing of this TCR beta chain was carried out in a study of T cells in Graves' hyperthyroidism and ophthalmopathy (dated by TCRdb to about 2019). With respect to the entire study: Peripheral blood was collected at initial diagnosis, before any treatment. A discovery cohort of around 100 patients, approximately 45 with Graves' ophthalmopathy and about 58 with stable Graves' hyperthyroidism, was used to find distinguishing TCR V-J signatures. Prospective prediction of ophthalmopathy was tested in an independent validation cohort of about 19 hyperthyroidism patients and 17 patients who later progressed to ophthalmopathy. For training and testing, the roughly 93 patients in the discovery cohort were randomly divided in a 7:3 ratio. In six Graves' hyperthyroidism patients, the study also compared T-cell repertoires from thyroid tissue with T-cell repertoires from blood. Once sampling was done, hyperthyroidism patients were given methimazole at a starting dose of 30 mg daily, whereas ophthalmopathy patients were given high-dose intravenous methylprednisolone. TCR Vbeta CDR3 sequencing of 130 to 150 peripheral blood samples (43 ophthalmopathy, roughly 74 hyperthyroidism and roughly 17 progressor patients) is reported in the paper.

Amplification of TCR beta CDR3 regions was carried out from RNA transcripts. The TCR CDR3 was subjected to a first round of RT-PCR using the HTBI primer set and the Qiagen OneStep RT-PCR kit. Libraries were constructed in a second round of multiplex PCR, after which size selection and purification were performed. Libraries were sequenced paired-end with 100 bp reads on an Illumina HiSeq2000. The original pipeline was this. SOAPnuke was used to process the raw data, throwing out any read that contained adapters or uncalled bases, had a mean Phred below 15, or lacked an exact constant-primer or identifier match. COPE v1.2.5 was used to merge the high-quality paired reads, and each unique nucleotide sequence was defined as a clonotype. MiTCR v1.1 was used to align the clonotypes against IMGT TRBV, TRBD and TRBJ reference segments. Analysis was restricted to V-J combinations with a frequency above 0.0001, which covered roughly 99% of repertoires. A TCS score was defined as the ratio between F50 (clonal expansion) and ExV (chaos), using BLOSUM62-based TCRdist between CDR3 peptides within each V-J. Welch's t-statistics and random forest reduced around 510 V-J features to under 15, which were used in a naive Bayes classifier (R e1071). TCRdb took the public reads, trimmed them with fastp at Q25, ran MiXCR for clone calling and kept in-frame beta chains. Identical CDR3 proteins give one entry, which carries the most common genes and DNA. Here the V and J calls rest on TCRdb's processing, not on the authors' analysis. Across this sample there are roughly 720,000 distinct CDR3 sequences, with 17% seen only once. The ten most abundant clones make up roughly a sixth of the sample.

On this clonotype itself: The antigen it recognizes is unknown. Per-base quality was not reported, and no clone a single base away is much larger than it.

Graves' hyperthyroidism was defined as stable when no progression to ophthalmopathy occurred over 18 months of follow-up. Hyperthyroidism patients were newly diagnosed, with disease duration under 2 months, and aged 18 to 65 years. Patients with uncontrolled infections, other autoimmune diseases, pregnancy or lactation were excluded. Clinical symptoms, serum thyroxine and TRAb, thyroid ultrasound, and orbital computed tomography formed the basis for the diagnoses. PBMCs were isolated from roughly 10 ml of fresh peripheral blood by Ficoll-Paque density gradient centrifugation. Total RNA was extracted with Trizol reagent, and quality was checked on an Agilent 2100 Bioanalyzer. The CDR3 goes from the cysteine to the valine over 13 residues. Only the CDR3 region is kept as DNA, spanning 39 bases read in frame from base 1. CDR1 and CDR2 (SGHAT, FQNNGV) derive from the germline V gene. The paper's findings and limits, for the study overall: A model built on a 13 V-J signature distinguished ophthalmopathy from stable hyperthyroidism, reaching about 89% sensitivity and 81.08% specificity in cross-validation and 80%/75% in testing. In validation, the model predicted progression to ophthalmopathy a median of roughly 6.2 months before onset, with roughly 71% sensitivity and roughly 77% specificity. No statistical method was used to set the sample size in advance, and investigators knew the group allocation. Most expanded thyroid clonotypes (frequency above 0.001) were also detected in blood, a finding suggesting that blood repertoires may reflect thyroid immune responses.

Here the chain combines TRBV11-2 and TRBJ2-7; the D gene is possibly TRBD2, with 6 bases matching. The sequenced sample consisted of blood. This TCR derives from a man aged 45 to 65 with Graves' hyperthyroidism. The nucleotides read TGTGCCAGCAGCTCGACTAGGAGCTACGAGCGGTACGTC. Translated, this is CASSSTRSYERYV.